One sample yielded the 22 T cell receptor beta chains listed below, sequenced in a study of T cell changes during pregnancy in multiple sclerosis. The repertoire was sequenced with immunoSEQ multiplex PCR; TCRdb's copy has only in-frame clones and lacks some. The sample holds approximately 46,000 clones, around 87% seen once. The specimen comprised peripheral blood, sampled after pregnancy. All receptors derive from a female donor in good health, enrolled as a control in a pregnancy study.

The chain employs TRBV29-1 and TRBJ2-5, with D perhaps matching TRBD2 (6 bases). Germline-derived CDR1 and CDR2 are SQVTM and ANQGSEA. Deletions cut 5 bases from V and 3 bases from J, with 10 bases between. The CDR3 spans 12 residues. CDR3 region: CSVRGSKETQYF. CDR3 nucleotide sequence: TGCAGCGTTCGGGGGTCGAAAGAGACCCAGTACTTC.

The chain has TRBV6-5 and TRBJ1-1; tentative D call: TRBD1 (5 bases). Between the trimmed V and J ends, which lost 0 bases and 7 bases, there was a span of 9 bases. Germline loops: CDR1 MNHEY, CDR2 SVGAGI. The CDR3 totals 13 residues. The CDR3 DNA sequence: TGTGCCAGCAGTTACTCGGGGGGGGGTGAAGCTTTCTTT. Translated, it gives CASSYSGGGEAFF.

A word on this clone: Since a much larger clone is just one base distant, this may be a read error. The J gene is TRBJ2-5, the V gene TRBV6-4; 13 bases are a match to TRBD2. Trimming cost V 3 bases and J 5 bases; bases outside gene matches: 3. The CDR3 has 15 residues. Germline CDR1 MRHNA, CDR2 SNTAGT. The CDR3 nucleotides read TGTGCCAGCAGTGAACTAGCGGGAGGGCCGGAGACCCAGTACTTC. This sequence encodes CASSELAGGPETQYF.

This chain joins TRBV19 and TRBJ2-3, with TRBD1 identical over 10 bases. CDR1 is LNHDA and CDR2 is SQIVND in the germline V gene (reference sequence). The trim removed 7 bases at V and 2 bases at J, leaving 6 bases unmatched. The CDR3 contains 15 residues. As DNA, the CDR3 is TGTGCCAGTACCAGCGGGACAGGGGCCACAGATACGCAGTATTTT. Its translation is CASTSGTGATDTQYF.

The V gene is TRBV14, the J gene TRBJ2-7; 8 bases match TRBD2. V was pared by 1 base and J by 7 bases, with 15 bases of the junction left unmatched. The CDR3 loop spans 17 amino acids. CDR1 SGHDN and CDR2 FVKESK come from the germline V gene. CDR3 DNA: TGTGCCAGCAGCCAAGGGAGGATCGGGAGGGCCGATCGGGAGCAGTACTTC. It is translated as CASSQGRIGRADREQYF.

This rearrangement joins TRBV5-1 to TRBJ1-2, with D possibly matching TRBD1 (6 bases). The CDR3 has 14 residues. Germline V gene sequence: CDR1 SGHRS, CDR2 YFSETQ. V shed 5 bases and J shed 0 bases, with 11 bases lying between them. CDR3 sequence: CASSRDTTNYGYTF. In DNA, the CDR3 is TGCGCCAGCAGTCGGGACACCACTAACTATGGCTACACCTTC.

This chain's CDR3 is CASSPGGTSDNEQFF. The CDR3 DNA is TGCGCCAGCAGCCCGGGTGGGACTAGTGACAATGAGCAGTTCTTC. The chain links TRBV5-1 to TRBJ2-1; 8 bases map to TRBD2. The CDR3 spans 15 residues. J lost 5 bases, V lost 4 bases, and 8 bases had no gene match. Germline CDR1 SGHRS, CDR2 YFSETQ. Drawing the rest from reference TRBV5-1 and TRBJ2-1, the complete variable domain is KAGVTQTPRYLIKTRGQQVTLSCSPISGHRSVSWYQQTPGQGLQFLFEYFSETQRNKGNFPGRFSGRQFSNSRSEMNVSTLELGDSALYLCASSPGGTSDNEQFFGPGTRLTVL.

The rearrangement joins TRBV2 to TRBJ2-2; the D gene is possibly TRBD2 (5 bases). This CDR3 is 15 amino acids long. From germline, CDR1 is SNHLY and CDR2 FYNNEI. V lost 2 bases to trimming and J lost 4 bases, with 11 bases between them. The CDR3 bases are TGTGCCAGCAGTGAATGGGAGATGGGCACCGGGGAGCTGTTTTTT. Translating it yields CASSEWEMGTGELFF.

This sequence joins TRBV15 and TRBJ1-2; D gene unclear. The CDR3 loop spans 15 amino acids. Germline CDR1 and CDR2: LNHNV and YYDKDF (reference sequence). The ends were cut back, 0 bases at V and 4 bases at J, with 12 bases in the middle. The DNA of the CDR3 is TGTGCCACCAGCAGAGATCGAGGCAGTACCTATGGCTACACCTTC. It encodes CATSRDRGSTYGYTF.

The chain combines TRBV2 with TRBJ2-2; 7 bases are shared with TRBD1. CDR3 length: 14 amino acids. V was clipped by 6 bases and J by 1 base; unmatched bases: 2. CDR1 and CDR2 (germline): SNHLY, FYNNEI. The CDR3 loop reads CASRGTENTGELFF. DNA of the CDR3: TGTGCCAGCAGGGGGACAGAGAACACCGGGGAGCTGTTTTTT.

V gene TRBV28 combines with J gene TRBJ2-1; TRBD1 might be the D (6 bases). Between the trimmed V and J ends, which lost 7 bases and 0 bases, there was a span of 22 bases. The CDR3 consists of 18 residues. The germline gives CDR1 MDHEN, CDR2 SYDVKM. The CDR3, as DNA: TGTGCCAGCATTACTCTCCTCTCGAGGACAGCCTCCTACAATGAGCAGTTCTTC. It translates to CASITLLSRTASYNEQFF.

The chain combines TRBV5-4 with TRBJ2-5, with TRBD2 as a possible D gene (5 bases). The CDR3 covers 13 residues. Germline CDR1 and CDR2: SGHNT and YYREEE (reference sequence). V was clipped by 4 bases and J by 3 bases, with 10 bases between them. CDR3 coding DNA: TGTGCCAGCAGCCACCCGAGGGAAGAGACCCAGTACTTC. It translates to CASSHPREETQYF.

This rearrangement joins TRBV5-1 to TRBJ2-7, with 13 bases fitting TRBD2. Trimming at V came to 1 base and at J to 2 bases, leaving 9 bases not matched to a gene. The CDR3 sequence is 18 residues long. Germline CDR1 and CDR2: SGHRS and YFSETQ. The CDR3 bases are TGCGCCAGCAGCTTGACTAGCGGGAGGGCCGCGGGGGCCTACGAGCAGTACTTC. This encodes CASSLTSGRAAGAYEQYF.

The chain uses TRBV25-1 and TRBJ2-1, with D possibly TRBD2 on 6 matching bases. Germline V CDR1 and CDR2: MGHDK, SYGVNS. V dropped 2 bases and J dropped 4 bases, with 15 bases sitting between them. CDR3 length equals 16 residues. CDR3 in amino acids: CASSEHDGRRYNEQFF. The CDR3 DNA reads TGTGCCAGCAGTGAACATGACGGGAGAAGGTACAATGAGCAGTTCTTC.

The V and J genes are TRBV6-4 and TRBJ2-3; maybe TRBD2 (5 bases). The V end was cut by 0 bases, the J end by 1 base, with 5 bases between. In germline, CDR1 is MRHNA, CDR2 SNTAGT. CDR3 length: 14 residues. In DNA form, the CDR3 reads TGTGCCAGCAGTGACTCCGGGGGCACAGATACGCAGTATTTT. Residues: CASSDSGGTDTQYF.

The sample holds one count of this clone. V usage is TRBV4-2 and J usage is TRBJ1-3; possibly TRBD1 for D (5 bases). The germline V and J ends were trimmed by 4 bases and 3 bases, with 16 bases remaining between them. CDR3 length: 16 residues. Germline V gene data show CDR1 as LGHNA and CDR2 as YNFKEQ. The CDR3 here is CASSPPPGGGGNTIYF. CDR3 nucleotides: TGTGCCAGCAGCCCCCCACCCGGGGGGGGTGGAAACACCATATATTTT.

The CDR3 loop reads CASSSNALREGYTF. The CDR3 nucleotides read TGTGCCAGCAGCTCGAATGCACTCAGGGAAGGCTACACCTTC. The J gene is TRBJ1-2, the V gene TRBV5-6, with D possibly TRBD1 on 5 matching bases. The germline V and J ends were trimmed by 3 bases and 8 bases, with 17 bases remaining between them. Germline-derived CDR1 and CDR2 are SGHDT and YYEEEE. The CDR3 sequence is 14 residues long.

The J gene is TRBJ1-2, the V gene TRBV11-2; D ambiguous. This CDR3 has 13 amino acids. Per germline, CDR1 SGHAT and CDR2 FQNNGV. With 2 bases removed from V and 8 bases from J, the gap between germline ends came to 12 bases. The CDR3 spells CASSLPGLRGYTF. CDR3 nucleotide sequence: TGTGCCAGCAGCTTACCGGGGTTGAGGGGCTACACCTTC.

The rearrangement links TRBV5-6 to TRBJ1-5; 8 nucleotides align to TRBD1. Germline V gene data show CDR1 as SGHDT and CDR2 as YYEEEE. The CDR3 totals 16 residues. The V segment lost 1 base and the J segment 6 bases; nucleotides outside the gene matches: 9. CDR3 DNA sequence: TGTGCCAGCAGCTTGCAGACAGGGGCAGGAGCTCAGCCCCAGCATTTT. Amino acid sequence: CASSLQTGAGAQPQHF.

The chain recombines TRBV18 with TRBJ1-6; D may be TRBD1 (6 bases). The length of the CDR3 is 14 residues. V lost 6 bases and J lost 7, with 13 bases in between. CDR1 KGHSH and CDR2 LQKENI come from the germline V gene. CDR3: CASSPRQGNSPLHF. The DNA of the CDR3 is TGTGCCAGCTCGCCGCGGCAGGGGAATTCACCCCTCCACTTT.

The chain joins TRBV2 to TRBJ2-3; 10 bases are a match to TRBD2. The CDR3 length is 14 residues. Germline values: CDR1 SNHLY, CDR2 FYNNEI. V was pared by 8 bases and J by 4 bases, with 6 bases of the junction left unmatched. The DNA of the CDR3 is TGTGCCAGCGACCTAGCGGGAGATGCAGATACGCAGTATTTT. Protein product: CASDLAGDADTQYF.

The chain employs TRBV18 and TRBJ2-1; TRBD1 agrees at 9 bases. CDR3 length equals 16 residues. After removal of 5 bases from V and 6 bases from J, the junction contained 11 bases not matched to a gene. CDR1 KGHSH and CDR2 LQKENI come from the germline V gene. CDR3 nucleotide sequence: TGTGCCAGCTCATATCGAACAGGGGGCGGATCCAATGAGCAGTTCTTC. This sequence encodes CASSYRTGGGSNEQFF.